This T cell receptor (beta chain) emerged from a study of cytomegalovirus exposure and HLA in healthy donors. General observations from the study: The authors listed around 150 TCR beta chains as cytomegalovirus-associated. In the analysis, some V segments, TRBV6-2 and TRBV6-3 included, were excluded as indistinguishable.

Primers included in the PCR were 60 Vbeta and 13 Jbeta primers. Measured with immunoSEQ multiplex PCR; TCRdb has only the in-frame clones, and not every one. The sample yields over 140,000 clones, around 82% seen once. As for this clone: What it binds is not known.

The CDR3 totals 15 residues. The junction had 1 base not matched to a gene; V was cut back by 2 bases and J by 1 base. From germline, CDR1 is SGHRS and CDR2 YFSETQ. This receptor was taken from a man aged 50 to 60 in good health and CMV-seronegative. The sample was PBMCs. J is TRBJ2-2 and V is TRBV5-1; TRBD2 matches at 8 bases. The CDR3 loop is CASSLLAVNTGELFF. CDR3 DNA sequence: TGCGCCAGCAGCTTACTAGCGGTGAACACCGGGGAGCTGTTTTTT.